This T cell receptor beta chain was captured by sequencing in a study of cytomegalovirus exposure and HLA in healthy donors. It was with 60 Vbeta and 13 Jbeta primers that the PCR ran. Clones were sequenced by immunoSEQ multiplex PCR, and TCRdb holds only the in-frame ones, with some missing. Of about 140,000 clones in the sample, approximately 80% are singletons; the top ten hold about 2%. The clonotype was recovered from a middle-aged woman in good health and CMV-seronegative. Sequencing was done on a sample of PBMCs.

CDR3 bases: TGTGCCAGCAGTGCCATCAGGGGGACTAGCGATGGCAATGAGCAGTTCTTC. Encoded protein: CASSAIRGTSDGNEQFF. The genes are TRBV6-1 and TRBJ2-1; 10 positions agree with TRBD2. V was pared by 4 bases and J by 6 bases, with 12 bases of the junction left unmatched. This CDR3 comprises 17 residues. Germline loops: CDR1 MNHNS, CDR2 SASEGT.